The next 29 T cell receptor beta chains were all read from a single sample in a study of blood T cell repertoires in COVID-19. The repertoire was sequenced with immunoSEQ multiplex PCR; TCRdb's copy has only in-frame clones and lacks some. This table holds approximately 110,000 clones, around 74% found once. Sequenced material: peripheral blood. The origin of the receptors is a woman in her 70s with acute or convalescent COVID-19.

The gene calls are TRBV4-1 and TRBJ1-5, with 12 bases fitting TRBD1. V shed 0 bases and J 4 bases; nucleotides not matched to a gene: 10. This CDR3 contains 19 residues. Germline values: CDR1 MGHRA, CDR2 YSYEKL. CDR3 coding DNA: TGCGCCAGCAGCCAAGATACGACGGGGACAGGGGGCCCAAATCAGCCCCAGCATTTT. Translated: CASSQDTTGTGGPNQPQHF.

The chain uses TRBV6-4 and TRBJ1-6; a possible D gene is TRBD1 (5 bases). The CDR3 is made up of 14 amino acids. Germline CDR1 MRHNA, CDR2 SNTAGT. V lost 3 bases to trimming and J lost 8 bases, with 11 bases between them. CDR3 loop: CASSETGGYSPLHF. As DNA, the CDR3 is TGTGCCAGCAGTGAGACTGGGGGGTATTCACCCCTCCACTTT.

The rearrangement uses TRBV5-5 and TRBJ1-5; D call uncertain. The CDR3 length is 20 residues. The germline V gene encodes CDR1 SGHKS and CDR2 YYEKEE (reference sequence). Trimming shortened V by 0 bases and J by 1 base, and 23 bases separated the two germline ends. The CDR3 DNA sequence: TGTGCCAGCAGCTTGGGGGTCCGGGTATTAGGGAGCACCAGCAATCAGCCCCAGCATTTT. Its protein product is CASSLGVRVLGSTSNQPQHF.

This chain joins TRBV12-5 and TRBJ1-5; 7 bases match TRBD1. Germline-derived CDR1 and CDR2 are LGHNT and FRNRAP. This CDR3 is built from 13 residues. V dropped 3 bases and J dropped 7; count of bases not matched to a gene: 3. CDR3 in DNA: TGTGCTAGTGGTTTAGAACAGGGGCAGCCCCAGCATTTT. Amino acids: CASGLEQGQPQHF.

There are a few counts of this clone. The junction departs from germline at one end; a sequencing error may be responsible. The CDR3 region is CASSSEGAWLF. CDR3 nucleotides: TGCGCCAGCAGTTCCGAGGGGGCTTGGCTCTTC. The chain is built from TRBV5-1 and TRBJ2-1; TRBD1 aligns across 7 bases. The CDR3 loop spans 11 amino acids. Germline CDR1 is SGHRS and CDR2 is YFSETQ. The entire variable domain, with the rest obtained from reference TRBV5-1 and TRBJ2-1, is as follows: KAGVTQTPRYLIKTRGQQVTLSCSPISGHRSVSWYQQTPGQGLQFLFEYFSETQRNKGNFPGRFSGRQFSNSRSEMNVSTLELGDSALYLCASSSEGAWLFGPGTRLTVL.

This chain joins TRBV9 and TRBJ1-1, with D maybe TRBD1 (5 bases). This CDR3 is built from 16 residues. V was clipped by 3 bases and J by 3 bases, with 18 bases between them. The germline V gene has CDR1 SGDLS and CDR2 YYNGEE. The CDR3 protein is CASSDPSRVFDTEAFF. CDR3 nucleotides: TGTGCCAGCAGCGACCCCAGCAGGGTTTTTGACACTGAAGCTTTCTTT.

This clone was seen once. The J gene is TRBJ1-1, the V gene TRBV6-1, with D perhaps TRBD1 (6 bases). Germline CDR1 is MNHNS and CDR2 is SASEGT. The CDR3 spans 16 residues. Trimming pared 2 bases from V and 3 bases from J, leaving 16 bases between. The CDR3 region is CASSEIGTGSYTEAFF. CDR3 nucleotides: TGTGCCAGCAGTGAAATAGGAACAGGGAGCTACACTGAAGCTTTCTTT.

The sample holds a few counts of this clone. The CDR3 reads CASSLHAGEQYF. The DNA of the CDR3 is TGTGCCAGCAGCTTACACGCAGGCGAGCAGTACTTC. The V call is TRBV11-3, the J call TRBJ2-7; D not certain. This CDR3 is built from 12 residues. The germline V and J ends were trimmed by 2 bases and 6 bases, with 8 bases remaining between them. Germline V lookup: CDR1 SGHNT, CDR2 YENEEA.

The CDR3, as DNA: TGTGTCAGAAGGAGGGGGGGAGACAGGACTTATGAAAAACTGTTTTTT. It encodes CVRRRGGDRTYEKLFF. The chain combines TRBV7-5 with TRBJ1-4. TRBV7-5 is a pseudogene locus. The CDR3 totals 16 residues.

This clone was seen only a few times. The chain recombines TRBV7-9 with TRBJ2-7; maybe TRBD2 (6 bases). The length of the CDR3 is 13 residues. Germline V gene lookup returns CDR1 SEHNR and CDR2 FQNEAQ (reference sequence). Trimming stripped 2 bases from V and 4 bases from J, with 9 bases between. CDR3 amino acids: CASSLRGTYEQYF. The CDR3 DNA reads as TGTGCCAGCAGCTTAAGAGGGACTTACGAGCAGTACTTC.

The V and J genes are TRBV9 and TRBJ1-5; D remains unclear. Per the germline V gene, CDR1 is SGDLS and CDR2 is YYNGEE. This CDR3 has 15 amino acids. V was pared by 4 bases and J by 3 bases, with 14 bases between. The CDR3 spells CASSSSQLVNQPQHF. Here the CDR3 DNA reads TGTGCCAGCAGCTCGTCACAGTTGGTCAATCAGCCCCAGCATTTT.

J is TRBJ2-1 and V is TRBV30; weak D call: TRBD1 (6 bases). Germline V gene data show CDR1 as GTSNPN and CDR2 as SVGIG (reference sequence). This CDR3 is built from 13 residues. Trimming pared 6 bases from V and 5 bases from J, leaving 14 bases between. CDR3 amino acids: CACNRERNNEQFF. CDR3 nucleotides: TGTGCCTGTAACAGGGAAAGGAACAATGAGCAGTTCTTC. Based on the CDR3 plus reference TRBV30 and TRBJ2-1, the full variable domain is SQTIHQWPATLVQPVGSPLSLECTVEGTSNPNLYWYRQAAGRGLQLLFYSVGIGQISSEVPQNLSASRPQDRQFILSSKKLLLSDSGFYLCACNRERNNEQFFGPGTRLTVL.

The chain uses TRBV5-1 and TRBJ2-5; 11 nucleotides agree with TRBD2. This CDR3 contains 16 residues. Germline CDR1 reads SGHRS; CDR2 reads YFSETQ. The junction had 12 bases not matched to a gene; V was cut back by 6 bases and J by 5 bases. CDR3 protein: CASTFVLAGGPETQYF. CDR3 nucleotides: TGCGCCAGCACCTTTGTTTTAGCGGGGGGGCCCGAGACCCAGTACTTC.

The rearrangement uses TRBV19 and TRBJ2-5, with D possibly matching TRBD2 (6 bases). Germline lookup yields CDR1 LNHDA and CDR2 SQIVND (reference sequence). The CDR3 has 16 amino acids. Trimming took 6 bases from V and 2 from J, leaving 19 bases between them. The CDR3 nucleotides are TGTGCCAGTAGCCCGACTAGGTTATTCCTACAAGAGACCCAGTACTTC. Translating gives CASSPTRLFLQETQYF. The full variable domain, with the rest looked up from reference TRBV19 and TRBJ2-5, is DGGITQSPKYLFRKEGQNVTLSCEQNLNHDAMYWYRQDPGQGLRLIYYSQIVNDFQKGDIAEGYSVSREKKESFPLTVTSAQKNPTAFYLCASSPTRLFLQETQYFGPGTRLLVL.

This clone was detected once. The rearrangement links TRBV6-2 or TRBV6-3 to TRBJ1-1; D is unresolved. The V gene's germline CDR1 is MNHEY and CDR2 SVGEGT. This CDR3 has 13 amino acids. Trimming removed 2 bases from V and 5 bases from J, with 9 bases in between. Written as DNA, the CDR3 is TGTGCCAGCAGTTACCCCCCGGGGACTGAAGCTTTCTTT. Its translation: CASSYPPGTEAFF.

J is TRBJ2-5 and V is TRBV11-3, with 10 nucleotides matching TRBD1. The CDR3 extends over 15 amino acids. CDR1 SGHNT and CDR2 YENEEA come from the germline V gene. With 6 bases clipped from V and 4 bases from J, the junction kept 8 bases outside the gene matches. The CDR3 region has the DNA TGTGCCAGCAGTTCCGGGACAGGGGTCACAGAGACCCAGTACTTC. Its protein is CASSSGTGVTETQYF.

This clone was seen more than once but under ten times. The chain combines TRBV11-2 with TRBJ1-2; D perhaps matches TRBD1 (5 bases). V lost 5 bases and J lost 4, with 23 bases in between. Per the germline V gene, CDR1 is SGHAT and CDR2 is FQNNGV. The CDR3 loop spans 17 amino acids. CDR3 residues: CASSPDPLGVSSYGYTF. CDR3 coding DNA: TGTGCCAGCAGCCCCGACCCTCTAGGGGTGTCCTCCTATGGCTACACCTTC.

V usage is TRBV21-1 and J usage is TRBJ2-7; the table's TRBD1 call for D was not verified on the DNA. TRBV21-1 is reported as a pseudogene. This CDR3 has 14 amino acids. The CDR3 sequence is CASSKGQGGGEQYF. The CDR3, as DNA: TGTGCCAGCAGCAAGGGACAGGGGGGTGGCGAGCAGTACTTC.

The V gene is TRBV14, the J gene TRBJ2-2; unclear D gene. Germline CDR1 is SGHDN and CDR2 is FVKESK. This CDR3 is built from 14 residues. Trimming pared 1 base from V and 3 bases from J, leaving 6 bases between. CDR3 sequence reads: CASSQVRDTGELFF. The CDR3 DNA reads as TGTGCCAGCAGCCAAGTTCGGGACACCGGGGAGCTGTTTTTT.

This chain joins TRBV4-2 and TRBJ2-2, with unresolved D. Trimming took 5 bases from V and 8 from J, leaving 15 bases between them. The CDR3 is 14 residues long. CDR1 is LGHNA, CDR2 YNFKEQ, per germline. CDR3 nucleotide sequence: TGTGCCAGCAGCTCCGGCCGGGTTGCTGGGGAGCTGTTTTTT. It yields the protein CASSSGRVAGELFF.

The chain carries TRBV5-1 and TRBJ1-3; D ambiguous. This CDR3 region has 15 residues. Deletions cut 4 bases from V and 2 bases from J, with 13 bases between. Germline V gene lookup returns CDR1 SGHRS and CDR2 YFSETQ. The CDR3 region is CASSPAGKAGNTIYF. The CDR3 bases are TGCGCCAGCAGCCCCGCGGGCAAGGCTGGAAACACCATATATTTT.

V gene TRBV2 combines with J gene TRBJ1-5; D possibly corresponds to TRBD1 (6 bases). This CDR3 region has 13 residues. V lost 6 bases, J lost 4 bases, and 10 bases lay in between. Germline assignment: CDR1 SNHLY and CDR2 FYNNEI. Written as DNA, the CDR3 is TGTGCCAGCAGGGACGGGACAAATCAGCCCCAGCATTTT. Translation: CASRDGTNQPQHF.

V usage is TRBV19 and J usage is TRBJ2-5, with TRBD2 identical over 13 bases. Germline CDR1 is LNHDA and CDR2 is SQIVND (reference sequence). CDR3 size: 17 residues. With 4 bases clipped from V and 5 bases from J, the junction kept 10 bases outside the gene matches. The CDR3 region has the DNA TGTGCCAGTAGTACAACTGGGACTAGCGGGGCATGGGAGACCCAGTACTTC. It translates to CASSTTGTSGAWETQYF.

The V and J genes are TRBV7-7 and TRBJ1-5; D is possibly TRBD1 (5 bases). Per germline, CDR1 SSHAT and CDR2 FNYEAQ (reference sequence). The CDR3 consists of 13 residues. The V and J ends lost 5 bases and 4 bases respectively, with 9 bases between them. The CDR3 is CASSPGQNQPQHF. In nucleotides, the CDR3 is TGTGCCAGCAGCCCAGGACAAAATCAGCCCCAGCATTTT.

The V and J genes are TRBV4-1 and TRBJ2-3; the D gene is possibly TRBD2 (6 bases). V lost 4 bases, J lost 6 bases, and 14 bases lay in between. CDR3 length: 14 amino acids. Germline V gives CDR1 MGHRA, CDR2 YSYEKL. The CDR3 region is CASSLWEAQDTQYF. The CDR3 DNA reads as TGCGCCAGCAGCCTATGGGAGGCCCAGGATACGCAGTATTTT.

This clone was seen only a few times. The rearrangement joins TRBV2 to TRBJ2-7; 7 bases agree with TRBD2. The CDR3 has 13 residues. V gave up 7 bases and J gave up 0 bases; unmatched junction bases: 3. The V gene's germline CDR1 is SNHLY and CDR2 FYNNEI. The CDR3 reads CASTGGTSYEQYF. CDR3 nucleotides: TGTGCCAGCACCGGGGGGACCTCCTACGAGCAGTACTTC.

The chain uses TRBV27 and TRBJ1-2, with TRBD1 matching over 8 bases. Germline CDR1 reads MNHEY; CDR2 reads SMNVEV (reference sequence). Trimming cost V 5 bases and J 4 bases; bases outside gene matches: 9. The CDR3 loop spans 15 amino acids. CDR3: CASSQPGTGIYGYTF. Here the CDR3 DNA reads TGTGCCAGCAGTCAACCCGGGACAGGTATCTATGGCTACACCTTC.

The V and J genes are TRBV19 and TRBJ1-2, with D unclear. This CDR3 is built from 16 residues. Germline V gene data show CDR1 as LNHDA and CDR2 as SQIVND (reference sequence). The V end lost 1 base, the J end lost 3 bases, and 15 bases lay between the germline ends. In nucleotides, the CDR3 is TGTGCCAGTAGTATAGTTGTTGGAGGGAATGACTATGGCTACACCTTC. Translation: CASSIVVGGNDYGYTF.

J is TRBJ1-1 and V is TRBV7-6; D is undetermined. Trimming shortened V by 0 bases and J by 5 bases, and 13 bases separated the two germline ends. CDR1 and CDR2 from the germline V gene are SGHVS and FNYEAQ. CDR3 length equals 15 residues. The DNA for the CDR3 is TGTGCCAGCAGCTTAGCGCCCGGGTATGGGACTGAAGCTTTCTTT. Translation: CASSLAPGYGTEAFF.